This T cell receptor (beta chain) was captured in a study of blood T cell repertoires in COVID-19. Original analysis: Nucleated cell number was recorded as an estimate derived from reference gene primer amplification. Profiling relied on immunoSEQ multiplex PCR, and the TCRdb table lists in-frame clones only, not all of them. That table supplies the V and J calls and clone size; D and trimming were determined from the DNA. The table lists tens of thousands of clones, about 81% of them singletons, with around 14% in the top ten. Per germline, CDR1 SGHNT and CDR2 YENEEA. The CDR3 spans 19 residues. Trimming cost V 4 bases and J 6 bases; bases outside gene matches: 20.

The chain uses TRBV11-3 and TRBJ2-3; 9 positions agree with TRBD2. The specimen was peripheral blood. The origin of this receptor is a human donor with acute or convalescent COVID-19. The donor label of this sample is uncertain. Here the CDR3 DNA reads TGTGCCAGCAGCTCCGGGACTAGCTTCTTCTTAACTCGGGAGGATACGCAGTATTTT. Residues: CASSSGTSFFLTREDTQYF.